These 7 T cell receptor beta chains were all obtained from the same sample, sequenced in a study of Ad26.COV2.S vaccination and SARS-CoV-2 variants. Treatment defined: roughly 18 received Ad26.COV2.S at low or high dose, single or two shots; several received placebo; per-sample allocation not given. Day 63 after the first vaccine or placebo injection was the time point for sampling. Here immunoSEQ multiplex PCR was the method, and the copy in TCRdb shows in-frame clones only, minus some. The sample lists about 240,000 clones; around nine tenths were seen once. The sequenced sample was peripheral blood, obtained in a trial of Ad26.COV2.S vaccine versus placebo. These TCRs come from a person aged 18-65 years who received the Ad26.COV2.S COVID-19 vaccine or a placebo.

The rearrangement uses TRBV6-1 and TRBJ1-4; a possible D gene is TRBD1 (6 bases). Per germline, CDR1 MNHNS and CDR2 SASEGT. The CDR3 has 15 amino acids. Trimming removed 0 bases at V and 10 bases at J, with 15 bases between. The CDR3, as DNA: TGTGCCAGCAGTGAAGCGGGGGCCTCGCGCGGAAAACTGTTTTTT. It is translated as CASSEAGASRGKLFF.

The chain carries TRBV18 and TRBJ2-5; D tentatively reads TRBD1 or TRBD2 (5 bases each). Germline V CDR1 and CDR2: KGHSH, LQKENI. The CDR3 totals 15 residues. Trimming took 1 base from V and 5 from J, leaving 14 bases between them. CDR3 nucleotide sequence: TGTGCCAGCTCACCACTTGGGGCCGAGGGGGAGACCCAGTACTTC. Protein sequence: CASSPLGAEGETQYF.

The chain employs TRBV30 and TRBJ1-4, with 9 bases that match TRBD1. CDR3 length: 17 residues. V trimming: 2 bases; J trimming: 1 base; junction bases outside the gene matches: 8. Germline loops: CDR1 GTSNPN, CDR2 SVGIG (reference sequence). This CDR3 is CAWSQSGTGKTNEKLFF. The CDR3 coding sequence is TGTGCCTGGAGTCAATCAGGGACAGGGAAAACTAATGAAAAACTGTTTTTT. Together with reference TRBV30 and TRBJ1-4, the CDR3 gives the full variable domain: SQTIHQWPATLVQPVGSPLSLECTVEGTSNPNLYWYRQAAGRGLQLLFYSVGIGQISSEVPQNLSASRPQDRQFILSSKKLLLSDSGFYLCAWSQSGTGKTNEKLFFGSGTQLSVL.

CDR3 sequence (DNA): TGTGCCAGCAGTCCCCGTCCGGGTAGCAATCAGCCCCAGCATTTT. Translated, it gives CASSPRPGSNQPQHF. The chain couples TRBV27 to TRBJ1-5; the D is unclear. The ends were cut back, 5 bases at V and 0 bases at J, with 11 bases in the middle. This CDR3 has 15 residues. The germline CDR1 and CDR2 sequences are MNHEY and SMNVEV (reference sequence).

This clone was seen just once. This chain uses TRBV6-1 with TRBJ1-3; 7 nucleotides agree with TRBD1. The germline gives CDR1 MNHNS, CDR2 SASEGT. The CDR3 length is 16 residues. Unmatched junction bases numbered 6, after V lost 2 bases and J lost 2 bases. CDR3 in amino acids: CASSELRGPTGNTIYF. In DNA form, the CDR3 reads TGTGCCAGCAGTGAATTAAGGGGGCCTACTGGAAACACCATATATTTT.

This chain connects TRBV11-2 to TRBJ2-1; 11 nucleotides agree with TRBD2. V was pared by 5 bases and J by 7 bases, with 13 bases of the junction left unmatched. The CDR3 has 17 amino acids. Germline CDR1 SGHAT, CDR2 FQNNGV. The CDR3 DNA sequence: TGTGCCAGCAGCAGAGGACTAGCGGGCCCTCCGGTGAATGAGCAGTTCTTC. This codes for CASSRGLAGPPVNEQFF. The complete variable domain, with remaining parts taken from reference TRBV11-2 and TRBJ2-1, reads EAGVAQSPRYKIIEKRQSVAFWCNPISGHATLYWYQQILGQGPKLLIQFQNNGVVDDSQLPKDRFSAERLKGVDSTLKIQPAKLEDSAVYLCASSRGLAGPPVNEQFFGPGTRLTVL.

This rearrangement joins TRBV4-3 to TRBJ2-3, with 8 nucleotides matching TRBD1. Unmatched junction bases numbered 15, after V lost 5 bases and J lost 5 bases. The CDR3 is 17 amino acids. The germline V gene encodes CDR1 LGHNA and CDR2 YSLEER. This CDR3 is CASSKRARDRGGDTQYF. The DNA for the CDR3 is TGCGCCAGCAGCAAAAGAGCTCGAGACAGGGGAGGAGATACGCAGTATTTT.